Listed below are T cell receptor beta chains from one sample, sequenced in a study of blood T cell repertoires in COVID-19. Some clones are missing from TCRdb's copy, which holds only in-frame ones; the method was immunoSEQ multiplex PCR. The sample records about 120,000 clones, 90% being singletons. The sample comprised peripheral blood. Receptors originate from a woman aged 60-75 years with COVID-19, enrolled during active disease. Each CDR3 is given without its conserved first and last residue. Fields, in order: CDR3 length, V gene, J gene, CDR3 protein.

length: 11; V: TRBV19; J: TRBJ1-5; CDR3: ASSVRVDQPQH
length: 11; V: TRBV7-7; J: TRBJ2-7; CDR3: ASSPTGVREQY
length: 12; V: TRBV6-5; J: TRBJ2-5; CDR3: ASSLSRGANSQY
length: 13; V: TRBV23-1; J: TRBJ2-1; CDR3: ASSHGDSKSNEQF
length: 14; V: TRBV11-2; J: TRBJ1-3; CDR3: ASSFFLGGSGNTIY
length: 11; V: TRBV7-8; J: TRBJ2-1; CDR3: ASSSSGRTEQF
length: 15; V: TRBV7-2; J: TRBJ2-7; CDR3: ASSLYPTGSESYEQY
length: 14; V: TRBV6-2/TRBV6-3; J: TRBJ1-6; CDR3: ASSYSPTGKSSPLH
length: 14; V: TRBV5-1; J: TRBJ2-5; CDR3: ASSRGGAGALETQY
length: 14; V: TRBV5-1; J: TRBJ2-2; CDR3: ASSPGQGRNTGELF
length: 13; V: TRBV7-3; J: TRBJ2-3; CDR3: ASSFTGGSADTQY
length: 13; V: TRBV5-4; J: TRBJ1-6; CDR3: ASSQTQAYNSPLH
length: 12; V: TRBV4-3; J: TRBJ2-7; CDR3: ASSPGLLNYEQY
length: 12; V: TRBV5-1; J: TRBJ1-2; CDR3: ASSSMDRNYGYT
length: 11; V: TRBV6-5; J: TRBJ2-7; CDR3: ASKGPGTYEQY
length: 10; V: TRBV6-6; J: TRBJ1-6; CDR3: ASSGLGSPLH
length: 9; V: TRBV19; J: TRBJ1-5; CDR3: ASSRGQPQH
length: 12; V: TRBV10-3; J: TRBJ1-1; CDR3: AIRRQGQNTEAF
length: 13; V: TRBV12-5; J: TRBJ2-3; CDR3: ASVWGQGSTDTQY
length: 13; V: TRBV5-1; J: TRBJ2-3; CDR3: ASSPGGAGTDTQY
length: 12; V: TRBV6-6; J: TRBJ1-6; CDR3: ASCFGLDNSPLH
length: 10; V: TRBV30; J: TRBJ2-7; CDR3: AWSLTGYEQY
length: 14; V: TRBV3-1/TRBV3-2; J: TRBJ1-2; CDR3: ASSRRVSALGYGYT
length: 15; V: TRBV18; J: TRBJ2-1; CDR3: ASSIRAGDRVAHEQF
length: 14; V: TRBV5-6; J: TRBJ1-6; CDR3: ASSLDPGTLYSPLH
length: 11; V: TRBV7-3; J: TRBJ1-2; CDR3: ASSSDTGLGYT
length: 11; V: TRBV3-1/TRBV3-2; J: TRBJ1-5; CDR3: ASSPGGWQPQH
length: 14; V: TRBV7-2; J: TRBJ2-3; CDR3: ASSGRTGAVSDTQY
length: 11; V: TRBV5-8; J: TRBJ1-3; CDR3: ASYLYSGNTIY
length: 11; V: TRBV6-6; J: TRBJ2-3; CDR3: ASRLGGPDTQY
length: 9; V: TRBV27; J: TRBJ1-5; CDR3: ASSSQGPQH
length: 14; V: TRBV18; J: TRBJ2-2; CDR3: ASSPFGTGNTGELF
length: 13; V: TRBV14; J: TRBJ2-7; CDR3: ASSHLTGSSYEQY
length: 15; V: TRBV27; J: TRBJ2-1; CDR3: ASSPPGLAGGLGEQF
length: 12; V: TRBV6-1; J: TRBJ2-7; CDR3: ASSEEDSYYEQY
length: 14; V: TRBV19; J: TRBJ1-1; CDR3: ASSIDGAGRGTEAF
length: 13; V: TRBV7-6; J: TRBJ1-4; CDR3: ASSLRGNGREKLF
length: 14; V: TRBV6-2/TRBV6-3; J: TRBJ1-1; CDR3: ASSFRAGRMNTEAF
length: 12; V: TRBV9; J: TRBJ2-5; CDR3: ASSLNPSGETQY
length: 12; V: TRBV19; J: TRBJ1-4; CDR3: ASSSESTNEKLF
length: 12; V: TRBV6-1; J: TRBJ1-5; CDR3: ASSEEGGNQPQH
length: 14; V: TRBV7-8; J: TRBJ1-1; CDR3: ASRHRGSVQNTEAF
length: 12; V: TRBV10-3; J: TRBJ2-1; CDR3: AISVSPTGGQQF
length: 11; V: TRBV12-3/TRBV12-4; J: TRBJ1-2; CDR3: ASRWTLTYGYT
length: 13; V: TRBV7-8; J: TRBJ2-2; CDR3: ASSPRTGAVGELF
length: 13; V: TRBV4-2; J: TRBJ2-5; CDR3: ASSQEWGPGETQY
length: 11; V: TRBV7-3; J: TRBJ2-7; CDR3: ASSSGTGSEQY
length: 14; V: TRBV6-1; J: TRBJ1-1; CDR3: ASSAQGQTRAAEAF
length: 11; V: TRBV4-1; J: TRBJ1-2; CDR3: ASSQGVEYGYT
length: 13; V: TRBV14; J: TRBJ1-2; CDR3: ASSQDKGTGGGYT
length: 19; V: TRBV7-3; J: TRBJ2-6; CDR3: ASSPLPLRQGYSSGANVLT
length: 13; V: TRBV7-2; J: TRBJ1-2; CDR3: ASSSEALGRYGYT
length: 11; V: TRBV5-1; J: TRBJ1-6; CDR3: ASSPDRDSPLH